This TCR beta chain emerged from a study of blood T cell repertoires in COVID-19. For the study at large: Donors in the United States, Italy and Spain gave samples during acute or convalescent COVID-19. The analysed material was cDNA or gDNA that came from T cells, B-cell-depleted T cells, or PBMCs.

Per the germline V gene, CDR1 is MNHNS and CDR2 is SASEGT. The V and J ends lost 9 bases and 3 bases, in that order; junction bases with no gene match: 5. CDR3 length: 12 residues. Sequencing was performed with immunoSEQ multiplex PCR; in TCRdb, only in-frame clones are kept and a portion is missing. The sample shows hundreds of thousands of clones, 70% to 90% of them seen only once. This receptor was obtained from a woman aged 45-65 years with COVID-19, enrolled during active disease. The chain recombines TRBV6-1 with TRBJ2-7, with TRBD2 identical over 7 bases. The sample consisted of peripheral blood. CDR3 in amino acids: CASRDYNYEQYF. As DNA, the CDR3 is TGTGCCAGTAGGGACTACAACTACGAGCAGTACTTC.